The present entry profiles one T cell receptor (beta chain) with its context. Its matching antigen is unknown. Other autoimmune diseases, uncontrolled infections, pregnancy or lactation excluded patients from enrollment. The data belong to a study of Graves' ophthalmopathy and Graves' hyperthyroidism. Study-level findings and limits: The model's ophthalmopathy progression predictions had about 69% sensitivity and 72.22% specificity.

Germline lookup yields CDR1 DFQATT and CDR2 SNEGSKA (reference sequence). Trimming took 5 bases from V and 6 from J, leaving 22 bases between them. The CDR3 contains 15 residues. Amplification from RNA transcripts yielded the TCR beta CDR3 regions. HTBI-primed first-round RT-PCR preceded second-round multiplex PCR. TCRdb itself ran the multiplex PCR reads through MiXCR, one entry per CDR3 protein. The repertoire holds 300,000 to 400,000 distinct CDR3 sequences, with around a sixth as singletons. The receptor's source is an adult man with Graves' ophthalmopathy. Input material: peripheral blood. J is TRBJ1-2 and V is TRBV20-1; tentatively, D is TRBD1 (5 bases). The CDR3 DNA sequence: TGCAGTGCTGCCAATGCCGGGACGACTGGAAATGGCTACACCTTC. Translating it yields CSAANAGTTGNGYTF.